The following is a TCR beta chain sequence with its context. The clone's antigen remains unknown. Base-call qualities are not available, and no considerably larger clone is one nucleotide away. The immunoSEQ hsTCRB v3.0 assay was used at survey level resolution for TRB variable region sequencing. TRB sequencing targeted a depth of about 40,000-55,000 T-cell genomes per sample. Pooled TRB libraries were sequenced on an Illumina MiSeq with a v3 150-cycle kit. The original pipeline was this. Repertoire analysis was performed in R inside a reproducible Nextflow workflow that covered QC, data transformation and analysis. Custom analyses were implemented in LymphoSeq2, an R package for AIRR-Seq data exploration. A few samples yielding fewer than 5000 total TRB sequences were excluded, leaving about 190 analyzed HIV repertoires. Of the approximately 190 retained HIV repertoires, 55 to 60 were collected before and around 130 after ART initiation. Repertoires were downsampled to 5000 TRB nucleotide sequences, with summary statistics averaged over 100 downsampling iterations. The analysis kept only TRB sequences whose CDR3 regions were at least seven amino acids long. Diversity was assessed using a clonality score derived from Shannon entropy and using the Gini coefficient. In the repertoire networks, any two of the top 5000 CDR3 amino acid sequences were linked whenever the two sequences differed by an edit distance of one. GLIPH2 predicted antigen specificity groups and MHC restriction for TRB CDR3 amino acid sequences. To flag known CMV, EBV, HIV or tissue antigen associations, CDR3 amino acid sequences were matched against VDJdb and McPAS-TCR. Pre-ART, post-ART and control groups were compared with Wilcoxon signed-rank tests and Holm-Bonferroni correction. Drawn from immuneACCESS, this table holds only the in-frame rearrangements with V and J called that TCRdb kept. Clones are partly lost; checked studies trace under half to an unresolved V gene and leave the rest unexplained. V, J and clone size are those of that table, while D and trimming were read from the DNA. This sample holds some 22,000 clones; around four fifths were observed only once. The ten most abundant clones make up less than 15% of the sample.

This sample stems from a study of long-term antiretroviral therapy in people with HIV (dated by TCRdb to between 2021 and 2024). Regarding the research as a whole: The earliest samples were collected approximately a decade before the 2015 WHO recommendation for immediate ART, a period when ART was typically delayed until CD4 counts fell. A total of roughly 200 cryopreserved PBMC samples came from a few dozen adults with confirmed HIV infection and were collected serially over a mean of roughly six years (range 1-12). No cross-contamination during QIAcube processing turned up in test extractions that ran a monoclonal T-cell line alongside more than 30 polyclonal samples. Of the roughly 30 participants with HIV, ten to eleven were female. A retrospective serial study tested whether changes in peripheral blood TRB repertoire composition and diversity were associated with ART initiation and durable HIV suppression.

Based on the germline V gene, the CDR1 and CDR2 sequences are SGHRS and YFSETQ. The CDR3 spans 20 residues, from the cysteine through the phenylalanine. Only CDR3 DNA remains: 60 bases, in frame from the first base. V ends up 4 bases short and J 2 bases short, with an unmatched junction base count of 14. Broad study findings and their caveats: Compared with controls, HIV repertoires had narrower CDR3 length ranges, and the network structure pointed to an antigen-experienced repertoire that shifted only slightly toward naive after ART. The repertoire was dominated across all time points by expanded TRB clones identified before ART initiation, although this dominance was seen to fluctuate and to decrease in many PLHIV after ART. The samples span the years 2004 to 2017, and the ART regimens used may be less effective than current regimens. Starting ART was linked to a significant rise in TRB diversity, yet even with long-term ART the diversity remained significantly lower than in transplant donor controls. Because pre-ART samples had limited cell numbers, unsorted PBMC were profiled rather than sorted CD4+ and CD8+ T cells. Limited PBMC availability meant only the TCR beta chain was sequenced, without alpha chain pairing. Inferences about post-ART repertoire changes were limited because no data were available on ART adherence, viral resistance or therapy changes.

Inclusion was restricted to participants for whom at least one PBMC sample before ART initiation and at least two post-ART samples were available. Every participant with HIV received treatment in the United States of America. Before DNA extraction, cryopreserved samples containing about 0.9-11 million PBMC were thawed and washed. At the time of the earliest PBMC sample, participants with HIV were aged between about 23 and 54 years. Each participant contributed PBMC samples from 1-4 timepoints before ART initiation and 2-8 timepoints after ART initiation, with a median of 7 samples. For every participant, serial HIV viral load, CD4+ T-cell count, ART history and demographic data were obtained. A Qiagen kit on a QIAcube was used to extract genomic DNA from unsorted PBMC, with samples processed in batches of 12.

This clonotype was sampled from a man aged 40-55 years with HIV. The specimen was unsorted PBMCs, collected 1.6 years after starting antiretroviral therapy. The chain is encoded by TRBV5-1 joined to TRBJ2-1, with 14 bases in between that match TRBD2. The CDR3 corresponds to CASSPRMGLAGVKTYNEQFF. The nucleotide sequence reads TGCGCCAGCAGCCCTCGGATGGGACTAGCGGGAGTGAAGACCTACAATGAGCAGTTCTTC.